A selection of T cell receptor beta chains follows, all from one sample in a study of response to subunit inactivated influenza vaccine. TCRdb fed the RT-PCR reads into MiXCR, producing one record per CDR3 protein. Among approximately 700,000 distinct CDR3 sequences listed, around 14% were seen once. The sample here was PBMCs from blood, taken 12 days after vaccination. These TCRs come from a man aged 50-59 years who received an inactivated influenza vaccine. Both conserved end residues are part of each CDR3. Each record gives: V gene, J gene, CDR3 protein.

TRBV12-3/TRBV12-4	TRBJ2-1	CASSLARLVGEAEQFF
TRBV11-2	TRBJ2-1	CASSLSIGGGHNEQFF
TRBV15	TRBJ1-6	CATSRAAGYNSPLHF
TRBV7-6	TRBJ2-1	CASSLDGRRQYEQFF
TRBV9	TRBJ2-5	CASSVGEGGLQETQYF
TRBV11-2	TRBJ1-6	CASSYRDSYNSPLHF
TRBV10-3	TRBJ2-2	CAISVRTDTGELFF
TRBV20-1	TRBJ2-5	CSASPRIPGETQYF
TRBV20-1	TRBJ2-1	CSARFQVSYNEQFF
TRBV7-8	TRBJ2-3	CASSLGGGRAFVTQYF
TRBV12-3/TRBV12-4	TRBJ2-7	CASTLAPTGYEQYF
TRBV10-3	TRBJ2-7	CAISETGTGYEQYF
TRBV14	TRBJ2-5	CASSQGARSETQYF
TRBV7-3	TRBJ2-1	CASSSAGTPDNEQFF
TRBV9	TRBJ2-2	CASSAAPGSLGDTGELFF
TRBV7-3	TRBJ1-2	CASSADRLYGYTF
TRBV29-1	TRBJ2-3	CSHSTSGGPDTQYF
TRBV10-3	TRBJ2-1	CAISESIFGTGSYNEQFF
TRBV5-6	TRBJ2-7	CASSSNRDSSYEQYF
TRBV7-9	TRBJ2-2	CASVPTANTGELFF
TRBV28	TRBJ2-4	CASSSPGQGSNIQYF
TRBV3-1	TRBJ1-1	CASSPVGMNTEAFF
TRBV27	TRBJ2-4	CASSPGLNIQYF
TRBV9	TRBJ2-1	CASSANNNERFF
TRBV18	TRBJ2-2	CASSPSSGRANTGELFF
TRBV20-1	TRBJ2-3	CSADPGLGGTDTQYF
TRBV7-9	TRBJ2-7	CASSSQGPYEQYF
TRBV4-2	TRBJ2-1	CASSQVKGRGQGEQFF
TRBV7-2	TRBJ1-2	CASSLERVAAYGYTF
TRBV29-1	TRBJ2-2	CSAFAKSGELFF
TRBV10-3	TRBJ2-7	CAINDGPSGSFEQYF
TRBV4-1	TRBJ2-7	CASSQDVTSGGYEQYF